This TCR beta chain was sequenced for a study of a mutant IDH1 vaccine in newly diagnosed glioma. Study information: The study started vaccination 4-6 weeks after radiotherapy alone, or with temozolomide cycles. Treated patients, averaging roughly 40 years, were 62.5% male and around 40% female. Previous care, which was radiotherapy, temozolomide, or both, most often involved both.

Method: immunoSEQ multiplex PCR; TCRdb's copy keeps in-frame clones and lacks some. Of 50,000 to 65,000 clones in the sample, roughly 90% were seen once. Details on this clone: What it binds is not known.

Time point indicated: week 35, safety follow-up. The vaccine gave 300 ug of a 20-mer mutant IDH1 peptide subcutaneously per dose. New WHO grade 3 or 4 astrocytomas that were IDH1-mutant and ATRX-lost occurred in the donors. Sample: PBMCs, taken from a glioma patient whose treatment included an IDH1 peptide vaccine. This sequence was found in a man aged 35 to 55 with glioma.

In DNA form, the CDR3 reads TGTGCCAGCAGCCGAGCCTCCCCGATGGGTACGCAGTATTTT. Protein product: CASSRASPMGTQYF. The chain recombines TRBV14 with TRBJ2-3; D remains ambiguous. The V gene's germline CDR1 is SGHDN and CDR2 FVKESK. The V gene lost 4 bases and the J gene lost 8 bases, with 16 bases spanning the gap. The CDR3 consists of 14 residues.